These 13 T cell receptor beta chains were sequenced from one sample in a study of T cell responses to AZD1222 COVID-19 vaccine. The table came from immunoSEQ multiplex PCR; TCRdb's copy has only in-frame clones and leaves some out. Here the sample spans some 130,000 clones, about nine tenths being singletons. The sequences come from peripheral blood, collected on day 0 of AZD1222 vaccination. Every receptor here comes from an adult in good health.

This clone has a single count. The CDR3 reads CASSQAAGGPYNEQFF. In DNA form, the CDR3 reads TGCGCCAGCAGCCAAGCAGCGGGGGGACCCTACAATGAGCAGTTCTTC. The J gene is TRBJ2-1, the V gene TRBV4-3; 9 bases fit TRBD2. V was clipped by 1 base and J by 2 bases; unmatched bases: 3. Per germline, CDR1 LGHNA and CDR2 YSLEER. The CDR3 covers 16 residues.

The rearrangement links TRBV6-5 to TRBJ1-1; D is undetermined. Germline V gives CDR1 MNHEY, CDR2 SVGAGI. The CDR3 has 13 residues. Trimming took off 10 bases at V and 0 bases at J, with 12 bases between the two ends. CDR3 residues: CATLDRLNTEAFF. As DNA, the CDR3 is TGTGCCACCTTGGACCGTTTGAACACTGAAGCTTTCTTT.

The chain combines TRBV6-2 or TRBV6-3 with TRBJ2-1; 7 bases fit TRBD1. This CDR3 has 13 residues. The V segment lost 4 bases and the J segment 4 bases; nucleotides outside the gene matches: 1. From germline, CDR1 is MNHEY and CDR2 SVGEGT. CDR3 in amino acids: CASSLTGYNEQFF. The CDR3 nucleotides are TGTGCCAGCAGTTTGACAGGGTACAATGAGCAGTTCTTC.

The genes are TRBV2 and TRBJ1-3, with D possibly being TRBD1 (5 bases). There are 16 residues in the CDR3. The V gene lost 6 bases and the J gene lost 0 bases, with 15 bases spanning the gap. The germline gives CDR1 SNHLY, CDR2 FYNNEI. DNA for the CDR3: TGTGCCAGCAGGGAGGGATTAGGGGCCTCTGGAAACACCATATATTTT. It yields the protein CASREGLGASGNTIYF.

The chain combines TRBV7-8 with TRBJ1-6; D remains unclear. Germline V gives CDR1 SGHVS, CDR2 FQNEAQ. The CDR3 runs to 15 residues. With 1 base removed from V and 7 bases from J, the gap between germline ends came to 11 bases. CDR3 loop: CASSLEGGLNSPLHF. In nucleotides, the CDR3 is TGTGCCAGCAGCTTAGAGGGAGGCCTGAATTCACCCCTCCACTTT.

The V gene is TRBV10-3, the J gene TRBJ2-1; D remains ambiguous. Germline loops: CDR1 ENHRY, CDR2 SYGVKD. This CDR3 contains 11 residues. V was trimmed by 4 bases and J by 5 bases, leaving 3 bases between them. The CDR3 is CAISAHNEQFF. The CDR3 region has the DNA TGTGCCATCAGTGCCCACAATGAGCAGTTCTTC.

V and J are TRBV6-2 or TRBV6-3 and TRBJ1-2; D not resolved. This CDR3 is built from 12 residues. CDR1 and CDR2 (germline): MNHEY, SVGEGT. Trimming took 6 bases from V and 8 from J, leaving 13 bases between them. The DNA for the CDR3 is TGTGCCAGCAGCATCATCAGAGGGGGCTACACCTTC. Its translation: CASSIIRGGYTF.

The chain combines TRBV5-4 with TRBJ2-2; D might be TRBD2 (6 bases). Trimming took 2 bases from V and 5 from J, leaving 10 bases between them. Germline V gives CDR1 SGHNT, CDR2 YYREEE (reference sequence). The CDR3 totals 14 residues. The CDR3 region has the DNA TGTGCCAGCAGCTTTAGGGGAGGTACCGGGGAGCTGTTTTTT. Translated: CASSFRGGTGELFF.

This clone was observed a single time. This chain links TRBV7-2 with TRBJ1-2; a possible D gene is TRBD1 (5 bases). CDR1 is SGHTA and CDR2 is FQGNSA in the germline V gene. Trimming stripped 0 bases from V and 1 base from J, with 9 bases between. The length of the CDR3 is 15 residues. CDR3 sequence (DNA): TGTGCCAGCAGCTTAGCTGGGGGTTTTAACTATGGCTACACCTTC. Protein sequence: CASSLAGGFNYGYTF.

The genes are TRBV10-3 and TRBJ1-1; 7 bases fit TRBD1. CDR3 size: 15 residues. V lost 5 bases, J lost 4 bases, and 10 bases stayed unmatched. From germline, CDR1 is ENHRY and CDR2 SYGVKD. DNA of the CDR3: TGTGCCATCAGTAATGAACAGGGGTATCGCACTGAAGCTTTCTTT. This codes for CAISNEQGYRTEAFF.

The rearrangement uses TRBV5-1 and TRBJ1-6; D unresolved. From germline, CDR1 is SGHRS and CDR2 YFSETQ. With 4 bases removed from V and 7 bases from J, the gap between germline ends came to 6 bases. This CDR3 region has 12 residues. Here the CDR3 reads CASSPENSPLHF. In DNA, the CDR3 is TGCGCCAGCAGCCCAGAAAATTCACCCCTCCACTTT. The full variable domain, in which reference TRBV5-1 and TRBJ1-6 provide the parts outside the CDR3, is KAGVTQTPRYLIKTRGQQVTLSCSPISGHRSVSWYQQTPGQGLQFLFEYFSETQRNKGNFPGRFSGRQFSNSRSEMNVSTLELGDSALYLCASSPENSPLHFGNGTRLTVT.

The CDR3 loop reads CATSRGSGEQETQYF. The CDR3, as DNA: TGTGCCACCAGCAGAGGTAGCGGGGAACAAGAGACCCAGTACTTC. The J gene is TRBJ2-5, the V gene TRBV15; 8 bases match TRBD2. The V gene end was trimmed by 1 base and the J gene end by 2 bases; junction bases not matched to a gene: 3. Germline CDR1 and CDR2: LNHNV and YYDKDF (reference sequence). This CDR3 spans 15 amino acids.

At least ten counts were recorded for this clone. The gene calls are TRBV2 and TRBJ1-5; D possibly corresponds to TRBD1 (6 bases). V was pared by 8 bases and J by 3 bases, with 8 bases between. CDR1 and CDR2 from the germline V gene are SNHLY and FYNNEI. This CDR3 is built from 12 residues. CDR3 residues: CASRDNNQPQHF. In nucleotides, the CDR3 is TGTGCCAGCCGGGACAACAATCAGCCCCAGCATTTT.